This T cell receptor beta chain was identified in a study of blood T cell repertoires in COVID-19. Turning to the study itself: Spain, Italy and the United States supplied samples that represented acute and convalescent COVID-19. PBMCs, B-cell-depleted T cells, or T cells provided the cDNA or gDNA that made up the material.

Followed over time, Seattle patients had been enrolled while infection was active. The CDR3 length is 15 residues. V lost 2 bases to trimming and J lost 7 bases; unmatched junction nucleotides: 7. Germline V gene sequence: CDR1 SEHNR, CDR2 FQNEAQ (reference sequence). Sequencing used immunoSEQ multiplex PCR; TCRdb keeps in-frame clones, though not all of them. This sample yields approximately 340,000 clones, of which roughly 87% are seen a single time; 9.5% to 10% belongs to the top ten. The sequence derives from a man aged 30 to 39 with COVID-19, enrolled during active disease. This chain uses TRBV7-9 with TRBJ2-2; TRBD1 matches 7 bases. Material for sequencing was peripheral blood. DNA for the CDR3: TGTGCCAGCAGCTTATTAGGGGGCTATGGCGGGGAGCTGTTTTTT. Translated: CASSLLGGYGGELFF.